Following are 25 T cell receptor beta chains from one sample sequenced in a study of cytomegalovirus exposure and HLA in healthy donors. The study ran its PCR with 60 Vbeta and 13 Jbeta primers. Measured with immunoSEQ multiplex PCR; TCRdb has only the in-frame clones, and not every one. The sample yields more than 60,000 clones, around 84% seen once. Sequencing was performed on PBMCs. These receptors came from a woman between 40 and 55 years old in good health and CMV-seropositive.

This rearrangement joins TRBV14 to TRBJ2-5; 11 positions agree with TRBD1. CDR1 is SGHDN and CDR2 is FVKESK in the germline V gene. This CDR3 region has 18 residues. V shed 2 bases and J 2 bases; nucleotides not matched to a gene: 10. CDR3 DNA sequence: TGTGCCAGCAGCCAACTCTTGCCGGGACAGGGGGGACAAGAGACCCAGTACTTC. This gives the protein CASSQLLPGQGGQETQYF.

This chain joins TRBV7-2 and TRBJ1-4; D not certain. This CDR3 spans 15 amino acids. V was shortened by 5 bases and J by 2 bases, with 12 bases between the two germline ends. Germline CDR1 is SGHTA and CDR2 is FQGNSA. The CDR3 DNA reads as TGTGCCAGCAGCACTCGAAAATCTACTAATGAAAAACTGTTTTTT. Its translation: CASSTRKSTNEKLFF.

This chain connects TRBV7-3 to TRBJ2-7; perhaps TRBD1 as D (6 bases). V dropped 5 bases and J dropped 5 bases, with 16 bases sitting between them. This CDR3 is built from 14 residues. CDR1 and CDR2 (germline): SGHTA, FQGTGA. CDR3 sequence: CASSLNTGSNEQYF. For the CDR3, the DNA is TGTGCCAGCAGCCTTAATACAGGGTCTAACGAGCAGTACTTC.

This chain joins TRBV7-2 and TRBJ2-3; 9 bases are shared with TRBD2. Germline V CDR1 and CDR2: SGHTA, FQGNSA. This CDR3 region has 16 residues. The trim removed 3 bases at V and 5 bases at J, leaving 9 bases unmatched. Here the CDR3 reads CASSFLAGGPIDTQYF. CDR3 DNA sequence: TGTGCCAGCAGCTTTCTTGCGGGGGGGCCTATAGATACGCAGTATTTT.

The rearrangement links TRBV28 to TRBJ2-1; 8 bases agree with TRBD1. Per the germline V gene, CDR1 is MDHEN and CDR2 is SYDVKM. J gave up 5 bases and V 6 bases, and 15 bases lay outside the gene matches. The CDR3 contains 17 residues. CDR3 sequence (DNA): TGTGCCAGCAGGGAGGACTCAGACAGGGGTTATGACAATGAGCAGTTCTTC. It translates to CASREDSDRGYDNEQFF.

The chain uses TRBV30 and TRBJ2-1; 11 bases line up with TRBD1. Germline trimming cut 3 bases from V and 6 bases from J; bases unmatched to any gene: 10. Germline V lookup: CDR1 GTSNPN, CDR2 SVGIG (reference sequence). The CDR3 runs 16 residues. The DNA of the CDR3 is TGTGCCTGGAGCGAGACAGGACAGGGGGCTCGCAATGAGCAGTTCTTC. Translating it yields CAWSETGQGARNEQFF.

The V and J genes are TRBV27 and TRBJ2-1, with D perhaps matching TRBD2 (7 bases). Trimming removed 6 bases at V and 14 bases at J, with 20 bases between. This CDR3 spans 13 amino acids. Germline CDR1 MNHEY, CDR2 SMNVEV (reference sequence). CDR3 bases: TGTGCCAGCAGCCCCACTCGGGGGGCAATCGAGTTCTTC. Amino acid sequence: CASSPTRGAIEFF.

The CDR3 protein is CASSATGGVESDTQYF. CDR3 nucleotides: TGTGCCAGCAGCGCCACAGGGGGGGTAGAATCCGATACGCAGTATTTT. The chain recombines TRBV5-4 with TRBJ2-3, with D tentatively TRBD1 (8 bases). Deletions cut 4 bases from V and 6 bases from J, with 21 bases between. The CDR3 extends over 16 amino acids. The germline CDR1 and CDR2 sequences are SGHNT and YYREEE (reference sequence).

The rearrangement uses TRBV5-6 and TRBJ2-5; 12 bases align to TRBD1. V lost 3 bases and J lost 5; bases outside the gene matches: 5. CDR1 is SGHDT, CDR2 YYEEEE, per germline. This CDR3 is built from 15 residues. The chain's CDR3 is CASSSGTGGSETQYF. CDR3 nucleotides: TGTGCCAGCAGCTCCGGGACAGGGGGCAGCGAGACCCAGTACTTC.

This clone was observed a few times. The CDR3 coding sequence is TGTGCCAGCAGCACCATGTGGGGGGACGAGCAGTACTTC. It codes for CASSTMWGDEQYF. V and J are TRBV7-3 and TRBJ2-5; D is perhaps TRBD2 (6 bases). The DNA end is a closer match to TRBJ2-7, so the J assignment may be wrong. The length of the CDR3 is 13 residues. Germline CDR1 SGHTA, CDR2 FQGTGA.

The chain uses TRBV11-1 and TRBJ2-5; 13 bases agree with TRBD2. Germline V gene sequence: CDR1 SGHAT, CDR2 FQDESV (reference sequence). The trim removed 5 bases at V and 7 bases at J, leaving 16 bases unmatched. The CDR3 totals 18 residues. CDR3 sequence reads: CASSLRLAGGPPPGTQYF. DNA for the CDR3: TGTGCCAGCAGCCTCCGACTAGCGGGGGGCCCTCCCCCCGGGACCCAGTACTTC.

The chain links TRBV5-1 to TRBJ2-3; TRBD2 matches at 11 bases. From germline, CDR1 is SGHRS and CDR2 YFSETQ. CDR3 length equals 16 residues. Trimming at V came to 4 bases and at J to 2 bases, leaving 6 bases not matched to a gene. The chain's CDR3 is CASSQGTSGLTDTQYF. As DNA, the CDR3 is TGCGCCAGCAGCCAAGGGACTAGCGGCCTCACAGATACGCAGTATTTT.

CDR3 sequence (DNA): TGCGCCAGCTCCGAGGAGGGCTTTGGCTATGGCTACACCTTC. Its protein product is CASSEEGFGYGYTF. V usage is TRBV5-1 and J usage is TRBJ1-2; D remains unclear. V was pared by 7 bases and J by 4 bases, with 17 bases between. The CDR3 is 14 amino acids. CDR1 SGHRS and CDR2 YFSETQ come from the germline V gene.

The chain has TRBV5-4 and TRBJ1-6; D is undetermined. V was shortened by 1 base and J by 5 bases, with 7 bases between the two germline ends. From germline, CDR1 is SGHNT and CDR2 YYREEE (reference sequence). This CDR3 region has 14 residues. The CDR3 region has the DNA TGTGCCAGCAGCTTGTGGGCAGATAATTCACCCCTCCACTTT. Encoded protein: CASSLWADNSPLHF.

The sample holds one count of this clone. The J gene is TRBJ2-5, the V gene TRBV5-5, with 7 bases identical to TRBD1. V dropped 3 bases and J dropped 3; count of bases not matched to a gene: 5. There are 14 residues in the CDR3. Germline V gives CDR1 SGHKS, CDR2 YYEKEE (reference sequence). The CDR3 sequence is CASSWTGPEETQYF. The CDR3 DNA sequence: TGTGCCAGCAGCTGGACAGGCCCGGAAGAGACCCAGTACTTC.

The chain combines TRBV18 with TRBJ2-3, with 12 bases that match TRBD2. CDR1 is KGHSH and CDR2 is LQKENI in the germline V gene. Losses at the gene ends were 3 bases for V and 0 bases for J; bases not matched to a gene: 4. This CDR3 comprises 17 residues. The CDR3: CASSPRTSGASTDTQYF. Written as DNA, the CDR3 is TGTGCCAGCTCACCTAGGACTAGCGGGGCCAGCACAGATACGCAGTATTTT.

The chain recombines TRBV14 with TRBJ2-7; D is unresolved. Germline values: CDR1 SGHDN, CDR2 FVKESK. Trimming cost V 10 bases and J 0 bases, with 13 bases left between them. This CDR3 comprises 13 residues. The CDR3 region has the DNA TGTGCCACCCCGCCCAAGAGCTCCTACGAGCAGTACTTC. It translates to CATPPKSSYEQYF.

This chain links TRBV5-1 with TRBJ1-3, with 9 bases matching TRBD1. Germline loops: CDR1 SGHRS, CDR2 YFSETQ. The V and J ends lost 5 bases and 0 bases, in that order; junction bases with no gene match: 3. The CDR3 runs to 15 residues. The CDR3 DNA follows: TGCGCCAGCAGGGCGACAGGGGGCTCTGGAAACACCATATATTTT. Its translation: CASRATGGSGNTIYF.

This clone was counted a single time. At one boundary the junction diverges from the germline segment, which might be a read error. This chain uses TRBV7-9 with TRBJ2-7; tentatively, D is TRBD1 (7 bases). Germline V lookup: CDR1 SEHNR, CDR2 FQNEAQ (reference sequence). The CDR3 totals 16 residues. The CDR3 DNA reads TGTTCCAGCAGCTCTGGGGGCGGGACAGTGACCTACGAGCAGTACTTC. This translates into CSSSSGGGTVTYEQYF.

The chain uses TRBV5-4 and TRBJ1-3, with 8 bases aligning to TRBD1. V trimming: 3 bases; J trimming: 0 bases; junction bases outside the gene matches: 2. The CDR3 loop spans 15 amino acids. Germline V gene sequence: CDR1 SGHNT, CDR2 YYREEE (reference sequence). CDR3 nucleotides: TGTGCCAGCAGCTCAGGGGGCCTCTCTGGAAACACCATATATTTT. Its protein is CASSSGGLSGNTIYF.

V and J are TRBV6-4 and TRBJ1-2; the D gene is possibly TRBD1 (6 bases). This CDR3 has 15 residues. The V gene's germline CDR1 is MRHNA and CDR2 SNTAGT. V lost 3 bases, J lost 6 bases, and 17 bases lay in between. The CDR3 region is CASSEAAGGADGYTF. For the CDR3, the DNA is TGTGCCAGCAGTGAGGCGGCGGGGGGCGCAGATGGCTACACCTTC.

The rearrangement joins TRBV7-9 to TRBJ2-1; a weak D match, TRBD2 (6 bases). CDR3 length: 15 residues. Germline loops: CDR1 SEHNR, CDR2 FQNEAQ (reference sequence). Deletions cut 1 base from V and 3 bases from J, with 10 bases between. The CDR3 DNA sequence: TGTGCCAGCAGCTTAGGACTAGTGAACTACAATGAGCAGTTCTTC. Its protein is CASSLGLVNYNEQFF.

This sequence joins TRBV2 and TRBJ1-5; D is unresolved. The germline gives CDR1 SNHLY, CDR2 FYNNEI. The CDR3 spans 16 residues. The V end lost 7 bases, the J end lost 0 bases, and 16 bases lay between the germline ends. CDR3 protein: CASTSIRYPSNQPQHF. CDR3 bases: TGTGCCAGCACCAGTATCAGGTACCCTAGCAATCAGCCCCAGCATTTT.

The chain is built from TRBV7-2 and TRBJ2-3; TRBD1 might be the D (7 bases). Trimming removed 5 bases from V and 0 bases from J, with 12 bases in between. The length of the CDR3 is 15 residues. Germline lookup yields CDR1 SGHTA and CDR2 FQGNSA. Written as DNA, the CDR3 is TGTGCCAGCAGCATGACAGGGACTAGCACAGATACGCAGTATTTT. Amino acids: CASSMTGTSTDTQYF.

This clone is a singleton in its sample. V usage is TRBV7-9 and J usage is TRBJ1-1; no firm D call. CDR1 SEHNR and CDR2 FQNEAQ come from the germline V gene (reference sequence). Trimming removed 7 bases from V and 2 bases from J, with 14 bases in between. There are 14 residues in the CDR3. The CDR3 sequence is CASIPTAINTEAFF. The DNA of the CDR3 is TGTGCCAGCATCCCTACTGCGATTAACACTGAAGCTTTCTTT. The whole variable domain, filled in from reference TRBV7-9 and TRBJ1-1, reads DTGVSQNPRHKITKRGQNVTFRCDPISEHNRLYWYRQTLGQGPEFLTYFQNEAQLEKSRLLSDRFSAERPKGSFSTLEIQRTEQGDSAMYLCASIPTAINTEAFFGQGTRLTVV.